This TCR beta chain originates from a study of CD8 T cells in ankylosing spondylitis. This clonotype came up a few times. Its cognate antigen is unknown. Trimming cost V 1 base and J 7 bases, with 11 bases left between them. CDR3 length equals 13 residues. Germline V gives CDR1 SGHTA, CDR2 FQGNSA. Regarding the study as a whole: Clones that were linked to disease were CD8+ and were relatively rare in peripheral blood.

TCRdb passed the 5' RACE reads through MiXCR, listing each CDR3 protein once. The table records around 330,000 distinct CDR3 sequences, 11% of them present only once. The TCR comes from a female donor with ankylosing spondylitis or in good health (not recorded which). The chain couples TRBV7-2 to TRBJ2-7; a weak D match, TRBD2 (5 bases). The sequencing sample was made of blood, either unsorted or a sorted T cell fraction (not recorded which). The CDR3 protein is CASSLGTRGEQYF. The CDR3 bases are TGTGCCAGCAGCTTAGGGACTCGCGGGGAGCAGTACTTC.